A selection of T cell receptor beta chains follows, all from one sample in a study of blood T cell repertoires in COVID-19. Sequencing was performed with immunoSEQ multiplex PCR; in TCRdb, only in-frame clones are kept and a portion is missing. This table holds some 140,000 clones, approximately 85% found once. Sequences were obtained from peripheral blood. The receptors were sampled from a man in his sixties with COVID-19, enrolled during active disease. Each CDR3 is given with its conserved first and last residue. A D gene is named only where the DNA matches it firmly. The size of a clone is reported for some rows only, either as once, few or many, or as a class for expanded clones.

>TRBV4-3|TRBD1|-|TRBJ2-4
TGCGCCAGCAGCCAGACCCCAGGACAGGGGACAAACATTCAGTACTTC
CASSQTPGQGTNIQYF
>TRBV6-2/TRBV6-3|-|-|TRBJ1-2
TGTGCCAGCAGTTACCAGTTAGGCTACACCTTC
CASSYQLGYTF
>TRBV6-2/TRBV6-3|TRBD2|-|TRBJ2-1
TGTGCCAGCAGCAAGTTCGTTAGCGGGGTAAGAAATGAGCAGTTCTTC
CASSKFVSGVRNEQFF
>TRBV7-2|TRBD1|-|TRBJ1-3
TGTGCCAGCAGCCCGAAATTCACAGGGGCAAACACCATATATTTT
CASSPKFTGANTIYF
>TRBV18|-|-|TRBJ1-4
TGTGCCAGCTCACCAGGGGAGAATGAAAAACTGTTTTTT
CASSPGENEKLFF
>TRBV7-2|TRBD2|-|TRBJ2-7
TGTGCCAGTAGCGGGGGGACTACCCCCTACGAGCAGTACTTC
CASSGGTTPYEQYF
>TRBV6-1|-|-|TRBJ1-5
TGTGCCAGCAGTAAACAGGGTCCCAGCAATCAGCCCCAGCATTTT
CASSKQGPSNQPQHF
>TRBV7-2|-|-|TRBJ1-5
TGTGCCAGCAGCTTAGGCCAGGGTCGCAATCAGCCCCAGCATTTT
CASSLGQGRNQPQHF
>TRBV7-2|-|once|TRBJ2-3
TGTGCCAGCAGCTTTCAGGGGACAGATACGCAGTATTTT
CASSFQGTDTQYF
>TRBV5-4|TRBD2|-|TRBJ2-3
TGTGCCAGCAGCCCTATTATAGCGGGAAGCACAGATACGCAGTATTTT
CASSPIIAGSTDTQYF
>TRBV19|TRBD2|once|TRBJ2-1
TGTGCCAGTACCTCTCTAGCGGGGAAGAATGAGCAGTTCTTC
CASTSLAGKNEQFF
>TRBV25-1|TRBD1|-|TRBJ2-1
TGTGCCAGCAGGGAAAGACAGGGGGCGGGGGAGCAGTTCTTC
CASRERQGAGEQFF
>TRBV7-2|-|-|TRBJ2-2
TGTGCCAGCAGCTTAGATCCAGCCGGGTGGCGGACCGGGGAGCTGTTTTTT
CASSLDPAGWRTGELFF
>TRBV18|-|-|TRBJ1-1
TGTGCCAGCTCACCGCCAGGACAAATGAACACTGAAGCTTTCTTT
CASSPPGQMNTEAFF
>TRBV11-3|TRBD1|-|TRBJ1-1
TGTGCCAGCAGCTTAGATGGGGACAGGGTATCGGGTACTGAAGCTTTCTTT
CASSLDGDRVSGTEAFF
>TRBV6-5|-|-|TRBJ2-5
TGTGCCAGCAGTTACCTTAACCAAGAGACCCAGTACTTC
CASSYLNQETQYF
>TRBV28|TRBD1|-|TRBJ1-1
TGTGCCAGCAGCGCTCAGGGGGCAAGGACTGAAGCTTTCTTT
CASSAQGARTEAFF
>TRBV27|TRBD1|-|TRBJ1-6
TGTGCCAGCCGACGGACAGGGGTCTCACCCCTCCACTTT
CASRRTGVSPLHF
>TRBV19|-|-|TRBJ2-3
TGTGCCAGTAGTAACGGCAGGGGAGGCACAGATACGCAGTATTTT
CASSNGRGGTDTQYF
>TRBV30|-|-|TRBJ2-3
TGTGCCTGGACAGGGGGCACAGATACGCAGTATTTT
CAWTGGTDTQYF
>TRBV7-9|TRBD1|-|TRBJ1-1
TGTGCCAGCAGCCGGGGACAGGGGGCAGAGAATGAAGCTTTCTTT
CASSRGQGAENEAFF
>TRBV5-8|TRBD1|-|TRBJ2-2
TGTGCCAGCAGCTTATTCGGGACAGGGAGTGCCGGGGAGCTGTTTTTT
CASSLFGTGSAGELFF
>TRBV7-2|-|-|TRBJ1-1
TGTGCCAGCAGCGCGGGTACAGCGAACACTGAAGCTTTCTTT
CASSAGTANTEAFF
>TRBV24-1|-|-|TRBJ2-5
TGTGCCACCAGTGATTTACAGCCACGATACCAAGAGACCCAGTACTTC
CATSDLQPRYQETQYF
>TRBV2|TRBD1|few|TRBJ1-3
TGTGCCAGCAGATACGGACAGGCCAACTCTGGAAACACCATATATTTT
CASRYGQANSGNTIYF
>TRBV19|TRBD1|once|TRBJ1-6
TGTGCCAGTACGATGACAGGGCTTTCACCCCTCCACTTT
CASTMTGLSPLHF
>TRBV30|TRBD2|-|TRBJ2-1
TGTGCCTGGACGGGGGCGGGAGGGGTTGGCAATGAGCAGTTCTTC
CAWTGAGGVGNEQFF
>TRBV6-2/TRBV6-3|-|-|TRBJ1-1
TGTGCCAGCAGTTACCCCGGACAGCTGAACACTGAAGCTTTCTTT
CASSYPGQLNTEAFF
>TRBV25-1|-|-|TRBJ1-3
TGTGCCAGCAGTGAATCTGGGGAGATCTCTGGAAACACCATATATTTT
CASSESGEISGNTIYF
>TRBV4-1|-|-|TRBJ2-5
TGCGCCAGCAGCCAAGTGGGGGGAAGACGGCGGGGAGAGACCCAGTACTTC
CASSQVGGRRRGETQYF
>TRBV7-3|-|-|TRBJ2-1
TGTGCCAGCAGCTTATCTCTCCTAGCCTCCAGCTCCTACAATGAGCAGTTCTTC
CASSLSLLASSSYNEQFF
>TRBV5-4|TRBD1|-|TRBJ2-7
TGTGCCAGCAGAGTGGGACAGGGGGCGAACGAGCAGTACTTC
CASRVGQGANEQYF
>TRBV12-5|-|-|TRBJ1-1
TGTGCTAGTGCCACAACGGGGGGAAGGGATTCAGAAGCTTTCTTT
CASATTGGRDSEAFF
>TRBV6-5|-|-|TRBJ2-7
TGTGCCAGCAGGAGGACTAATGGGGGGTACGAGCAGTACTTC
CASRRTNGGYEQYF
>TRBV18|TRBD2|few|TRBJ2-1
TGTGCCAGCTCACCGACTAGCGGGAGGTTGAGCTCCTACAATGAGCAGTTCTTC
CASSPTSGRLSSYNEQFF
>TRBV6-6|-|-|TRBJ2-4
TGTGCCAGCAAATCCACAGGGCTTGTAAACATTCAGTACTTC
CASKSTGLVNIQYF
>TRBV6-2/TRBV6-3|TRBD1|-|TRBJ1-6
TGTGCCAGCAGTTACCAGGGGGCAGTTAATTCACCCCTCCACTTT
CASSYQGAVNSPLHF
>TRBV3-1/TRBV3-2|-|-|TRBJ1-4
TGTGCCAGCAGCTCCGGCGGGGAAAAACTGTTTTTT
CASSSGGEKLFF
>TRBV12-2|-|-|TRBJ2-3
TGTGCAAGTCGCTTAGTCGGCCAAGGGGGCTTATTAGATACGCAGTATTTT
CASRLVGQGGLLDTQYF
>TRBV6-5|-|-|TRBJ1-5
TGTGCCAGCAGTTACTCTAGCAGAGGGCGGAATCAGCCCCAGCATTTT
CASSYSSRGRNQPQHF
>TRBV10-3|TRBD1|-|TRBJ1-1
TGTGCCATCAGTGAGTCCAGGGGGCGCCTCACTGAAGCTTTCTTT
CAISESRGRLTEAFF
>TRBV18|-|-|TRBJ1-5
TGTGCCAGCTCACCAGAGGGCTCGAACAATCAGCCCCAGCATTTT
CASSPEGSNNQPQHF
>TRBV19|TRBD2|-|TRBJ2-5
TGTGCCAGTAGTGCTAGCGGGCGTGCCACCCAGTACTTC
CASSASGRATQYF
>TRBV4-3|TRBD2|-|TRBJ2-7
TGCGCCAGCAGCCAAGGACTAGCGGGGGGGCGCGAGCAGTACTTC
CASSQGLAGGREQYF
>TRBV6-5|-|-|TRBJ2-6
TGTGCCAGCAGCAAGGGGACATCTGGGGCCAACGTCCTGACTTTC
CASSKGTSGANVLTF
>TRBV7-2|-|-|TRBJ1-5
TGTGCCAGCACCGAAAGGCGGGAAAGCAATCAGCCCCAGCATTTT
CASTERRESNQPQHF
>TRBV7-3|-|-|TRBJ1-1
TGTGCCAGCAGCTTGACAGAGAACACTGAAGCTTTCTTT
CASSLTENTEAFF
>TRBV7-3|TRBD1|-|TRBJ1-1
TGTGCCAGCAGCTTAATGGGACAGGGGGTCACTGAAGCTTTCTTT
CASSLMGQGVTEAFF
>TRBV3-1/TRBV3-2|TRBD2|-|TRBJ2-4
TGTGCCAGCAGCCAGGGACTAGGGGGCATTCAGTACTTC
CASSQGLGGIQYF
>TRBV10-1|-|-|TRBJ1-3
TGCGCCAGCAGTGAGACCCTGTGCAGAAGCTCTGGAAACACCATATATTTT
CASSETLCRSSGNTIYF
>TRBV5-6|-|many|TRBJ1-4
TGTGCCAGCAGCTTTCAGGGACTCTCGGGGGAAAAACTGTTTTTT
CASSFQGLSGEKLFF
>TRBV4-2|TRBD2|-|TRBJ2-7
TGTGCCAGCAGCCCAGGGACTAGCGGGGGCCCCTTTATGTACGAGCAGTACTTC
CASSPGTSGGPFMYEQYF
>TRBV9|TRBD1|-|TRBJ2-5
TGTGCCAGCAGCTTCACTTTCGGGACAGAAGAGACCCAGTACTTC
CASSFTFGTEETQYF
>TRBV3-1/TRBV3-2|-|-|TRBJ1-3
TGTGCCAGCAGCCAAGATCATTTAAGCGGGAACACCATATATTTT
CASSQDHLSGNTIYF
>TRBV6-5|-|-|TRBJ1-5
TGTGCCAGCAGGGCTAGGGGTTCGGGAGGGCCCCAGCATTTT
CASRARGSGGPQHF
>TRBV30|TRBD1|-|TRBJ1-5
TGTGCCTGGGGGCAGGGGGCAATTGGCAATCAGCCCCAGCATTTT
CAWGQGAIGNQPQHF
>TRBV7-2|TRBD2|few|TRBJ2-2
TGTGCCAGCAGCCGGGCCCTGGGGGGGACCGGGGAGCTGTTTTTT
CASSRALGGTGELFF
>TRBV2|-|-|TRBJ2-3
TGTGCCAGCAGTGAAGTGGTTTTGTGGGCGGGTTCCACAGATACGCAGTATTTT
CASSEVVLWAGSTDTQYF
>TRBV7-2|-|once|TRBJ1-1
TGTGCCAGCAGCTCGACGTCCCAGGGCGTTATGAACACTGAAGCTTTCTTT
CASSSTSQGVMNTEAFF
>TRBV2|-|-|TRBJ1-1
TGTGCCAGCAGCAGGGAGGACAACACTGAAGCTTTCTTT
CASSREDNTEAFF